These 4 T cell receptor beta chains were all obtained from the same sample, sequenced in a study of blood T cell repertoires in COVID-19. This table comes from immunoSEQ multiplex PCR, and its TCRdb copy is limited to in-frame clones, with some not included. The table lists more than 65,000 clones, about 87% of them singletons. The sequencing input was peripheral blood. The receptors come from a woman in her forties or fifties with acute or convalescent COVID-19.

J is TRBJ2-3 and V is TRBV14; D not resolved. Trimming shortened V by 4 bases and J by 7 bases, and 9 bases separated the two germline ends. Germline CDR1 and CDR2: SGHDN and FVKESK. The length of the CDR3 is 12 residues. CDR3 DNA: TGTGCCAGCAGCCCACGAGGAAATACGCAGTATTTT. Translating gives CASSPRGNTQYF.

A word on this clone: One end of the junction fails to match germline, which may point to a read error. The V and J genes are TRBV3-1 (or the pseudogene TRBV3-2) and TRBJ2-5; no clear D. CDR1 LGHDT and CDR2 YNNKEL come from the germline V gene (reference sequence). The CDR3 totals 15 residues. This CDR3 is CASRQWASTGETQYF. The CDR3 bases are TGTGCCAGCCGCCAGTGGGCCTCCACTGGGGAGACCCAGTACTTC.

The chain has TRBV3-1 (or the pseudogene TRBV3-2) and TRBJ1-3; D remains ambiguous. V lost 4 bases and J lost 0, with 13 bases in between. CDR1 LGHDT and CDR2 YNNKEL come from the germline V gene (reference sequence). The CDR3 has 16 residues. CDR3 sequence: CASSPTHRSSGNTIYF. CDR3 sequence (DNA): TGTGCCAGCAGCCCAACCCACCGGAGCTCTGGAAACACCATATATTTT.

The chain employs TRBV2 and TRBJ1-2; 7 nucleotides agree with TRBD1. CDR1 and CDR2 from the germline V gene are SNHLY and FYNNEI. The CDR3 spans 15 residues. V shed 1 base, J shed 4 bases, and the junction held 6 bases outside the gene matches. CDR3 sequence reads: CASSEGLWDSYGYTF. The CDR3 nucleotides read TGTGCCAGCAGTGAAGGGTTATGGGACAGCTATGGCTACACCTTC.